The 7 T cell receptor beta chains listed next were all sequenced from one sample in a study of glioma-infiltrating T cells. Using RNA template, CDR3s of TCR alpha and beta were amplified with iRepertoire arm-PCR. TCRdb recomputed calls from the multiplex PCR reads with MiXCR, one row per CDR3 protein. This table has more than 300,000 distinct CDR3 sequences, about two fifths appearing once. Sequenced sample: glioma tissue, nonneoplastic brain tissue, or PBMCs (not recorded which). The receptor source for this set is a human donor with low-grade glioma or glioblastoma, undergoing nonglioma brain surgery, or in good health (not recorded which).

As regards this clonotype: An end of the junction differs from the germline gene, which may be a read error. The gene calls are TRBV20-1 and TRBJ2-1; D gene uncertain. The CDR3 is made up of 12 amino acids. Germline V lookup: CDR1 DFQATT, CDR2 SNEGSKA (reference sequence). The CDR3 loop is CGARAGYNEQFF. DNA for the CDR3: TGCGGTGCTAGGGCAGGATACAATGAGCAGTTCTTC.

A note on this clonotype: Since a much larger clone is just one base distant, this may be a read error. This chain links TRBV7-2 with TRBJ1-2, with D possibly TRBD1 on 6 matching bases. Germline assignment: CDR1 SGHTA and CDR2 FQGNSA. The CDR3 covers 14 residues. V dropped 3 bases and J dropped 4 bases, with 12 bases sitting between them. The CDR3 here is CASSLTGECYGYTF. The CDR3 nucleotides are TGTGCCAGCAGCTTGACAGGCGAGTGCTATGGCTACACCTTC.

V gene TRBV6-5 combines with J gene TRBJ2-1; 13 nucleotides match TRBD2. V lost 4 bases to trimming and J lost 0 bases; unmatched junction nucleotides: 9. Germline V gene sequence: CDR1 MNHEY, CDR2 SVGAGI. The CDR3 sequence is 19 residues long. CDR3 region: CASSFWGLAGRSSYNEQFF. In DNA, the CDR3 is TGTGCCAGCAGTTTTTGGGGACTAGCGGGAAGGAGCTCCTACAATGAGCAGTTCTTC.

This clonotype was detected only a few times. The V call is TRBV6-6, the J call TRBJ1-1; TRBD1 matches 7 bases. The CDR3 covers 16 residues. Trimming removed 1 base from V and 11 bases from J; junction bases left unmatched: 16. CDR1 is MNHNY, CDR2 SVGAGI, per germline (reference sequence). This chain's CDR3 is CASSYFDGTVQLEAFF. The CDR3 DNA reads TGTGCCAGCAGTTACTTCGACGGGACAGTCCAACTTGAGGCTTTCTTT.

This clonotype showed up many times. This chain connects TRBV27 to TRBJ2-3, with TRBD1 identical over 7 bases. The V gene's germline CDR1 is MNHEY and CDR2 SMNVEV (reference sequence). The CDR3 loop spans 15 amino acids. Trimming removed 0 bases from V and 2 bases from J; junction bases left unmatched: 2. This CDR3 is CASSLSGTATDTQYF. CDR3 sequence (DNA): TGTGCCAGCAGTTTATCTGGGACAGCCACAGATACGCAGTATTTT.

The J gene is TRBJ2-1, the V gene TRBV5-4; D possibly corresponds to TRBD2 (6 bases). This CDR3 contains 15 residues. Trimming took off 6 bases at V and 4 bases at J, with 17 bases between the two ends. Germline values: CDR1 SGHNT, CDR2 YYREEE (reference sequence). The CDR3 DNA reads TGTGCCAGCACCCGGGGGAGCCCCCTTTACAATGAGCAGTTCTTC. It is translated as CASTRGSPLYNEQFF.

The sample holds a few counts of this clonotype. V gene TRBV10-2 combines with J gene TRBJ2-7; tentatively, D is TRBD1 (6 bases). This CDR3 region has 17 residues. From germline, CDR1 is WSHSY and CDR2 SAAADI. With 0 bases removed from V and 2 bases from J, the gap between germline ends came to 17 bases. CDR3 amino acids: CASSESRVLGTTYEQYF. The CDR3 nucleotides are TGCGCCAGCAGTGAGTCCAGGGTACTAGGGACAACCTACGAGCAGTACTTC.